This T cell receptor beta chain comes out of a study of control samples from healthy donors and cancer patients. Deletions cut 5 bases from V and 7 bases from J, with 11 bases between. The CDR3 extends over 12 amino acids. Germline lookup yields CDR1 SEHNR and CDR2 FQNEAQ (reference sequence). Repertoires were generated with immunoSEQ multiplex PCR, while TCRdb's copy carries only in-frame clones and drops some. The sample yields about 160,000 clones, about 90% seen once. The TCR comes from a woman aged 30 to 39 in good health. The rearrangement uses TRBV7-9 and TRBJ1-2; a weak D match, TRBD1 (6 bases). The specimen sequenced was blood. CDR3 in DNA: TGTGCCAGCAGCGAAAACAGGGCTGGCTACACCTTC. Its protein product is CASSENRAGYTF.